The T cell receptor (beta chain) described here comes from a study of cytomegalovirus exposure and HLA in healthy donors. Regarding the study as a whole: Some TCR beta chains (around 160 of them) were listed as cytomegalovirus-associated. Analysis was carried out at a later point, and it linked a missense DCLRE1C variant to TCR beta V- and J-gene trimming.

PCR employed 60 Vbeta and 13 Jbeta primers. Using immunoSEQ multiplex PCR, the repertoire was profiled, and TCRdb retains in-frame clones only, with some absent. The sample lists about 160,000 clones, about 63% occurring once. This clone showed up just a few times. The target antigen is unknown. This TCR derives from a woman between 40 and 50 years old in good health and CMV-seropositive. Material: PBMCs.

The CDR3 loop is CASSLVGVGQNTGELFF. CDR3 in DNA: TGTGCCAGCAGCTTAGTAGGAGTAGGACAGAACACCGGGGAGCTGTTTTTT. The genes are TRBV7-3 and TRBJ2-2; D perhaps matches TRBD1 (5 bases). The V end lost 2 bases, the J end lost 1 base, and 14 bases lay between the germline ends. The CDR3 is made up of 17 amino acids. From germline, CDR1 is SGHTA and CDR2 FQGTGA.